This TCR beta chain emerged from a study of blood T cell repertoires in COVID-19. CDR3 length: 17 amino acids. In germline, CDR1 is LGHNA, CDR2 YNFKEQ. The junction had 11 bases not matched to a gene; V was cut back by 0 bases and J by 6 bases. As processed by the authors: The authors estimated nucleated cell counts from reference gene primer amplification. Profiled with immunoSEQ multiplex PCR; TCRdb holds only in-frame clones, not every one. That table gives V, J and clone size, and the DNA gave D and trimming. The sample records hundreds of thousands of clones, about 90% being singletons. The chain employs TRBV4-2 and TRBJ2-1, with TRBD2 matching over 7 bases. The receptor was isolated from a woman younger than 30 with acute COVID-19. The sequencing sample was made of PBMCs or T cells enriched from blood (not recorded which). This CDR3 reads CASSQDIAGVGRNEQFF. The CDR3 region has the DNA TGTGCCAGCAGCCAAGATATTGCGGGAGTAGGGCGCAATGAGCAGTTCTTC.